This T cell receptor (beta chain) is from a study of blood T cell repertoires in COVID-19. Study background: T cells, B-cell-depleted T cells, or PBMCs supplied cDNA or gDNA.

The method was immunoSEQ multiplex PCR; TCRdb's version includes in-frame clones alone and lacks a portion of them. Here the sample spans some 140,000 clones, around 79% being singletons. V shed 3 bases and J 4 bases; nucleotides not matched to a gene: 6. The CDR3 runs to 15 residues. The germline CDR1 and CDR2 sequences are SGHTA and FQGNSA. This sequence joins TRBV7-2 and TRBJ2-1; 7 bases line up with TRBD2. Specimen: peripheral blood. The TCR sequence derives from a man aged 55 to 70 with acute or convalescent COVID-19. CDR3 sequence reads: CASSFGGSIYNEQFF. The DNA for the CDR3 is TGTGCCAGCAGCTTCGGCGGGAGCATATACAATGAGCAGTTCTTC.